The 16 T cell receptor beta chains given below trace back to one sample, sequenced in a study of beta chain features in type 1 diabetes (dated by TCRdb to 2016 to 2019). Libraries were made using the immunoSEQ multiplex PCR assay. The High Capacity cDNA Reverse Transcription Kit was used to reverse transcribe all of the isolated RNA, meaning that expressed TCRB transcripts were what got sequenced. TCRdb holds this immuneACCESS table with in-frame rearrangements only. Some clones are missing; in checked studies, unresolved V genes explain under half, and the rest has no known cause. The table for this sample lists 200,000 to 250,000 clones; over 9.5% of them were counted only once. The ten largest clones take up 0.034% of the sample. The specimen was naive CD4+ T cells from blood. In light of the paper, this sample's cell subset or site label describes: true naive CD4+ T cells. Receptors were obtained from a woman aged 18-35 years in good health.

This clone was seen more than once but under ten times. The chain recombines TRBV10-2 with TRBJ1-4; no firm D call. CDR3 length: 15 amino acids. The germline gives CDR1 WSHSY, CDR2 SAAADI. V lost 8 bases and J 6 bases, leaving 19 bases between the germline ends. For the CDR3, the DNA is TGCGCCAGCGGAGGAAGAAGGTCCCCTTATGAAAAACTGTTTTTT. As protein: CASGGRRSPYEKLFF.

This clone was found many times. The chain carries TRBV4-1 and TRBJ2-1; a weak D match, TRBD1 (5 bases). Germline V gene lookup returns CDR1 MGHRA and CDR2 YSYEKL. The germline V and J ends were trimmed by 0 bases and 9 bases, with 12 bases remaining between them. This CDR3 contains 14 residues. The CDR3 bases are TGCGCCAGCAGCCAAGAAGCAAGGGGCGGTGAGCAGTTCTTC. It translates to CASSQEARGGEQFF.

The rearrangement joins TRBV4-2 to TRBJ1-1; possible D gene TRBD1, 5 bases. Germline CDR1 and CDR2: LGHNA and YNFKEQ. This CDR3 spans 15 amino acids. With 0 bases removed from V and 5 bases from J, the gap between germline ends came to 13 bases. The CDR3: CASSQEPNRHTEAFF. The CDR3 DNA reads TGTGCCAGCAGCCAAGAACCCAACAGGCATACTGAAGCTTTCTTT.

This clone was observed a handful of times. The CDR3 here is CASSQGQTSNYGYTF. The CDR3 DNA reads as TGCGCCAGCAGCCAAGGTCAGACATCTAACTATGGCTACACCTTC. The rearrangement links TRBV4-1 to TRBJ1-2, with D unresolved. CDR1 is MGHRA, CDR2 YSYEKL, per germline. The CDR3 spans 15 residues. V lost 1 base to trimming and J lost 0 bases, with 9 bases between them.

This clone came up a few times. Additional DNA sequences in this sample encode the identical CDR3. The chain joins TRBV5-1 to TRBJ2-1, with TRBD2 matching over 9 bases. CDR1 is SGHRS and CDR2 is YFSETQ in the germline V gene. The CDR3 covers 15 residues. V shed 4 bases, J shed 0 bases, and the junction held 2 bases outside the gene matches. For the CDR3, the DNA is TGCGCCAGCAGCCTGACTAGCGGCTCCTACAATGAGCAGTTCTTC. It yields the protein CASSLTSGSYNEQFF.

The chain uses TRBV4-1 and TRBJ2-1, with 16 bases identical to TRBD2. The CDR3 contains 16 residues. Germline CDR1 MGHRA, CDR2 YSYEKL. V lost 0 bases to trimming and J lost 16 bases; unmatched junction nucleotides: 9. The CDR3 nucleotides read TGCGCCAGCAGCCAAGAGGCGGGACTAGCGGGAGGGCCCGTCTTCTTC. Amino acids: CASSQEAGLAGGPVFF.

There are a few counts of this clone. The CDR3 sequence is CASSLVSGTGELFF. The CDR3 bases are TGCGCCAGCAGCTTGGTATCGGGAACCGGGGAGCTGTTTTTT. The chain carries TRBV5-1 and TRBJ2-2; TRBD2 might be the D (5 bases). This CDR3 region has 14 residues. Germline CDR1 reads SGHRS; CDR2 reads YFSETQ. V dropped 0 bases and J dropped 5 bases, with 8 bases sitting between them. The whole variable domain, filled in from reference TRBV5-1 and TRBJ2-2, reads KAGVTQTPRYLIKTRGQQVTLSCSPISGHRSVSWYQQTPGQGLQFLFEYFSETQRNKGNFPGRFSGRQFSNSRSEMNVSTLELGDSALYLCASSLVSGTGELFFGEGSRLTVL.

Only a few counts were recorded for this clone. The CDR3 loop is CASSFRTSVSYEQYF. For the CDR3, the DNA is TGTGCCAGCTCATTTCGGACTAGCGTTTCCTACGAGCAGTACTTC. The chain is built from TRBV18 and TRBJ2-7, with TRBD2 matching over 9 bases. Germline lookup yields CDR1 KGHSH and CDR2 LQKENI. J was trimmed by 1 base and V by 5 bases; bases with no gene match: 6. The CDR3 runs 15 residues.

A few counts support this clone. V usage is TRBV15 and J usage is TRBJ2-2; tentative D call: TRBD1 (6 bases). The CDR3 loop spans 17 amino acids. Trimming shortened V by 0 bases and J by 5 bases, and 16 bases separated the two germline ends. Germline V gene data show CDR1 as LNHNV and CDR2 as YYDKDF (reference sequence). In DNA form, the CDR3 reads TGTGCCACCAGCAGAGATTTAGGGGGAGTGGGGACCGGGGAGCTGTTTTTT. Translation gives CATSRDLGGVGTGELFF.

This clone was picked up a small number of times. This rearrangement joins TRBV7-9 to TRBJ2-1; 8 nucleotides match TRBD2. V lost 1 base and J lost 7; bases outside the gene matches: 6. The CDR3 contains 15 residues. The germline CDR1 and CDR2 sequences are SEHNR and FQNEAQ (reference sequence). CDR3 DNA sequence: TGTGCCAGCAGCTTAGTGGCGGGGGGCCGTAATGAGCAGTTCTTC. This codes for CASSLVAGGRNEQFF.

This clone was recorded many times. The rearrangement uses TRBV28 and TRBJ2-7, with TRBD1 as a possible D gene (7 bases). The CDR3 contains 15 residues. The germline CDR1 and CDR2 sequences are MDHEN and SYDVKM. Trimming left V 5 bases short and J 5 bases short, with 19 bases between. For the CDR3, the DNA is TGTGCCAGCAGTCCGCGGGAAGGGGGCATCGACGAGCAGTACTTC. Protein: CASSPREGGIDEQYF. Combining the CDR3 with reference TRBV28 and TRBJ2-7 gives the whole variable domain DVKVTQSSRYLVKRTGEKVFLECVQDMDHENMFWYRQDPGLGLRLIYFSYDVKMKEKGDIPEGYSVSREKKERFSLILESASTNQTSMYLCASSPREGGIDEQYFGPGTRLTVT.

The chain is built from TRBV11-2 and TRBJ1-4, with D unresolved. Germline-derived CDR1 and CDR2 are SGHAT and FQNNGV. The CDR3 has 16 residues. The V end lost 1 base, the J end lost 2 bases, and 11 bases lay between the germline ends. The CDR3 loop reads CASSLGRGATNEKLFF. The CDR3 DNA reads as TGTGCCAGCAGCTTAGGCCGGGGAGCTACTAATGAAAAACTGTTTTTT.

This rearrangement joins TRBV5-1 to TRBJ2-1, with a possible D match to TRBD2 (6 bases). The CDR3 sequence is 15 residues long. V was clipped by 3 bases and J by 7 bases, with 17 bases between them. Germline V gene sequence: CDR1 SGHRS, CDR2 YFSETQ. The CDR3 region is CASSSLYGGANEQFF. For the CDR3, the DNA is TGCGCCAGCAGCTCCCTCTACGGAGGGGCAAATGAGCAGTTCTTC.

The V gene is TRBV19, the J gene TRBJ1-1; possible D gene TRBD1, 5 bases. Trimming stripped 7 bases from V and 3 bases from J, with 18 bases between. Germline V lookup: CDR1 LNHDA, CDR2 SQIVND (reference sequence). The CDR3 has 15 residues. CDR3 coding DNA: TGTGCCAGTAAGCCGCAGGGTGGGAGGTACACTGAAGCTTTCTTT. Translation gives CASKPQGGRYTEAFF.

The J gene is TRBJ2-5, the V gene TRBV5-1, with 9 bases matching TRBD2. V lost 1 base and J lost 1; bases outside the gene matches: 5. Germline V gene sequence: CDR1 SGHRS, CDR2 YFSETQ. There are 16 residues in the CDR3. DNA of the CDR3: TGCGCCAGCAGCTTGATAGCGGGGGCCTTCCAAGAGACCCAGTACTTC. Its translation is CASSLIAGAFQETQYF.

This clone has just a few counts. The rearrangement links TRBV10-3 to TRBJ2-7; 9 bases are a match to TRBD2. The CDR3 runs to 14 residues. The V gene end was trimmed by 6 bases and the J gene end by 2 bases; junction bases not matched to a gene: 5. Looked up from germline, CDR1 is ENHRY and CDR2 is SYGVKD. In nucleotides, the CDR3 is TGTGCCATCAGCGACTTAGCGGGAGCCTACGAGCAGTACTTC. Protein: CAISDLAGAYEQYF.